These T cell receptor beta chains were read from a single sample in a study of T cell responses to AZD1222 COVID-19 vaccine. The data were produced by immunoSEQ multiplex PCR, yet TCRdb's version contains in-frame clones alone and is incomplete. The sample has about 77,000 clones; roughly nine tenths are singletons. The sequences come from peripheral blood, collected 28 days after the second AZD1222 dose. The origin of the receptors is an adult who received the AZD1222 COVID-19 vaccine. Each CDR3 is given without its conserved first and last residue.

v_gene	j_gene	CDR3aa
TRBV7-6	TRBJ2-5	ASSPGPLQETQY
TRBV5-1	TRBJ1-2	ASSAPPGGGYT
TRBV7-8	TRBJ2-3	ASSFSWAGGSTDTQY
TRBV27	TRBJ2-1	ASSPRLAGGQYNEQF
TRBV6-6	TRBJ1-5	ASRQQGDGNQPQH
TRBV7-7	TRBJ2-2	ASSLSPGGGVGGELF
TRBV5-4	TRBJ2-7	ASSLIGSYEQY
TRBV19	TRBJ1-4	ASSTSGPAEKLF
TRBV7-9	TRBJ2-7	ASSGMGLAGTEQY
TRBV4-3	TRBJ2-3	ASSQDRRLAGFTQY
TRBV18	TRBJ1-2	ASSPSIGRNYGYT
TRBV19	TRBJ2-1	ASSPRLGNEQF
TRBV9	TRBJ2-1	ASSVIPIAGGPDEQF
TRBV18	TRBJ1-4	ASSPQAAINEKLF
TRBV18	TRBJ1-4	ASSPKTGATNEKLF
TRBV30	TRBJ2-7	ACDGALGYEQY
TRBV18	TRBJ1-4	ASSPLSGTVNEKLF
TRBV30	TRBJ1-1	AWERGGDTEAF
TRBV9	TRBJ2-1	ASSVTSEQF
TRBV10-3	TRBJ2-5	AISGTGTQETQY
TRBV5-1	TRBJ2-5	ASTSGQGLETQY
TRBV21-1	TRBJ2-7	ASRSRRVTADLSYEQY
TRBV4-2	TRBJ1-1	ASSLLPGQGAGNTEAF
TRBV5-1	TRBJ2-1	ATRTSGEYNEQF
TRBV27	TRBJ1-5	ASRTGDYSNQPQH
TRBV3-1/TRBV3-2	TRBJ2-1	ASSQENGHRTYNEQF
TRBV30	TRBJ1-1	AWNVAGVKAF
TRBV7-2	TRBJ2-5	ASSLEAGWGETQY
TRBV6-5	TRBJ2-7	ASRRAGTGGNEQY
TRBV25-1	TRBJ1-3	ASSLSGNTIY
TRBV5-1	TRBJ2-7	ASSLGQGFSYEQY
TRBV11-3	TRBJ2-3	ASSSTSGESDTQY
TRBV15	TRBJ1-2	ATSRDKGPSDYT
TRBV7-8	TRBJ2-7	ASGPEGTSRYEQY
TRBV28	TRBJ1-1	ASSLLYRMNTEAF
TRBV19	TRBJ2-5	ASSISRGLQETQY
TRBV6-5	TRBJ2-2	AAPRGLAGTGELF
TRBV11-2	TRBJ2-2	ASSFPQGAAGELF
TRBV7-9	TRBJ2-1	ASNLGSWSDNEQF
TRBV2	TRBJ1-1	ASRREGDTEAF
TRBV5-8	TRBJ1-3	ASSRRQGVSGNTIY
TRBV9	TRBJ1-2	ASSVSGSGYT
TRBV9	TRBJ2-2	ASSVSSGINTGELF
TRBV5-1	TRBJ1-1	ASSLVGQNTEAF
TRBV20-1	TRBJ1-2	SASAGPYGYT
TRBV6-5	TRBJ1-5	ASSSGDQPQH
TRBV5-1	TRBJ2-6	ASSLAVAAGANVLT
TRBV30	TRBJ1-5	AWSVRTAIRQPQH
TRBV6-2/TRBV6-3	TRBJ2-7	ASSREGEQY
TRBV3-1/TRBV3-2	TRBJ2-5	ASSQVSGLAGTQY
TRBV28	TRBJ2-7	ASSSTTVLWGEQY
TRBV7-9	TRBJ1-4	ASSRPGLVGTNEKLF